The text below deals with one T cell receptor (beta chain). The intended depth for sequencing was 1 in 200,000 to 1 in 1 million T cells. The repertoire was sequenced with immunoSEQ multiplex PCR; TCRdb's copy has only in-frame clones and lacks some. The top ten hold around an eighth of the sample, which has about 200,000 clones, around 72% seen once. The sample is drawn from a study of cytotoxic CD8 clonotypes in ibrutinib-treated CLL. CDR3 size: 14 residues. With 4 bases clipped from V and 7 bases from J, the junction kept 3 bases outside the gene matches. CDR1 is SGHTA and CDR2 is FQGTGA in the germline V gene.

This rearrangement joins TRBV7-3 to TRBJ2-3, with 12 bases matching TRBD2. The sequences come from PBMCs, collected after 24 months of ibrutinib treatment. This TCR derives from a human donor with chronic lymphocytic leukemia. CDR3 residues: CASSSSGRGNTQYF. The CDR3 DNA sequence: TGTGCCAGCAGCTCTAGCGGGAGGGGGAATACGCAGTATTTT.